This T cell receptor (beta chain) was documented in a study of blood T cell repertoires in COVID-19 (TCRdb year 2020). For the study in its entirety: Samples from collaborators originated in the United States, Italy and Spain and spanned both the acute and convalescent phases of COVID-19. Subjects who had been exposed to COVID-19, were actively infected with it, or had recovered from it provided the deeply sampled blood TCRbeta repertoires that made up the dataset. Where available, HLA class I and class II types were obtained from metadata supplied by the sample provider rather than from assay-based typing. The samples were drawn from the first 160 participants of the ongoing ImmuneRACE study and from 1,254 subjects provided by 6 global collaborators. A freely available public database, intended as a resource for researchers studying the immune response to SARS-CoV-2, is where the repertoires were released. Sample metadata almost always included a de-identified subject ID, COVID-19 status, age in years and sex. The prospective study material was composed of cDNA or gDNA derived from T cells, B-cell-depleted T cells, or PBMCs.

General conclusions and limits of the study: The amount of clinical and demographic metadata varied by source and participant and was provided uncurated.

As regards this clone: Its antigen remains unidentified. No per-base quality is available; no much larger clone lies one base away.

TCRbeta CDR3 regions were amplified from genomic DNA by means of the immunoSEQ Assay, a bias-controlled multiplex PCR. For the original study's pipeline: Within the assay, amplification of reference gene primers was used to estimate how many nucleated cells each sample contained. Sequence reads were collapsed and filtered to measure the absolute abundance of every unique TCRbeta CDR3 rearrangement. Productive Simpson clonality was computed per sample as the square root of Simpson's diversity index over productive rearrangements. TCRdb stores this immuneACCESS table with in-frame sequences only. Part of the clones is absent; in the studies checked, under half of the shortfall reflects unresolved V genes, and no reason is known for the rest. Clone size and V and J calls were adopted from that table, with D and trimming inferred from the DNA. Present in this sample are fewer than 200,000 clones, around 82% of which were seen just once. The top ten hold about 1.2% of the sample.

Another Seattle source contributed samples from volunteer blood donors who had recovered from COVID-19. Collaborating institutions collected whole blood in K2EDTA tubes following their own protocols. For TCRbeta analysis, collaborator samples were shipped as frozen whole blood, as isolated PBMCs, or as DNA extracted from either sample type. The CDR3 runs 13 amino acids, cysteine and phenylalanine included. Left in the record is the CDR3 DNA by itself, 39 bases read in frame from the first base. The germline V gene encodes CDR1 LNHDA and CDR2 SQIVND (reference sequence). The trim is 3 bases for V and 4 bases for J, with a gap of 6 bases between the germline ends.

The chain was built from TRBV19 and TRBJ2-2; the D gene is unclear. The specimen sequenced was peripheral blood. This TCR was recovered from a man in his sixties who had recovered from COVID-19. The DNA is TGTGCCAGTAGTATTGGCATCACCGGGGAGCTGTTTTTT. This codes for CASSIGITGELFF.